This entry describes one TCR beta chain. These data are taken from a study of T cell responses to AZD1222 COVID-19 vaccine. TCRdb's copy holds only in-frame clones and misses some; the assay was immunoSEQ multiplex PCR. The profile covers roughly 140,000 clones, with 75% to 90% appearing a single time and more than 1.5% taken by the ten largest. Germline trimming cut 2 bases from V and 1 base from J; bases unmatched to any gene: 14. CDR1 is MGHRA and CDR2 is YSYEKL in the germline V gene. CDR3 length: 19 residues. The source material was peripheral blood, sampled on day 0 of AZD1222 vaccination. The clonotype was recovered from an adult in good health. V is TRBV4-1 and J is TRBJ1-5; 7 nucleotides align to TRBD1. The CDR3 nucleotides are TGCGCCAGCAGCCAAACCCCGTTGCAGGGGGGGTTGAGCAATCAGCCCCAGCATTTT. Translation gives CASSQTPLQGGLSNQPQHF.